This T cell receptor (beta chain) was found in a study of CD8 T cells in ankylosing spondylitis. Points from the study as a whole: Several of the motif variants were reported before in synovial fluid and blood from reactive arthritis. There was reportedly significant enrichment of clones that were disease-linked in matched ankylosing spondylitis synovial fluid.

By quantitative 5'-RACE with molecular barcodes, the TCR beta libraries were made. TCRdb re-called the 5' RACE reads through MiXCR, storing one row per CDR3 protein. The sample records 250,000 to 400,000 distinct CDR3 sequences, roughly 11% being singletons. Germline V lookup: CDR1 SGHRS, CDR2 YFSETQ. The V end was cut by 4 bases, the J end by 4 bases, with 19 bases between. There are 16 residues in the CDR3. This clonotype was picked up many times. What it binds is unknown. This TCR derives from a female donor with ankylosing spondylitis or in good health (not recorded which). The V gene is TRBV5-1, the J gene TRBJ2-3; D perhaps matches TRBD1 (6 bases). The sequencing input was blood, either unsorted or a sorted T cell fraction (not recorded which). The CDR3 DNA sequence: TGCGCCAGCAGCCAGGGGTCTTTCACACAGTCAGATACGCAGTATTTT. Protein sequence: CASSQGSFTQSDTQYF.